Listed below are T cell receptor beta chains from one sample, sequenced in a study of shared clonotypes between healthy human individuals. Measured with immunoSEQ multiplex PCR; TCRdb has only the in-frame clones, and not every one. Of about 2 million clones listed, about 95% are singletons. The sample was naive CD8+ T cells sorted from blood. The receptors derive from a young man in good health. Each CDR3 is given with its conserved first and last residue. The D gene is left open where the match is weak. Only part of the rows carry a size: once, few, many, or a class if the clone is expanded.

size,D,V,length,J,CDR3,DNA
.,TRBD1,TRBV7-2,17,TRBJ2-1,CASSLPYDRVGSNEQFF,TGTGCCAGCAGCTTACCTTACGACAGGGTTGGTTCCAATGAGCAGTTCTTC
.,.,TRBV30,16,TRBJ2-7,CAWSVLGGTRTYEQYF,TGTGCCTGGAGTGTACTAGGGGGGACAAGAACCTACGAGCAGTACTTC
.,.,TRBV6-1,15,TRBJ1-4,CASMEGTPTNEKLFF,TGTGCCAGCATGGAGGGGACCCCAACTAATGAAAAACTGTTTTTT
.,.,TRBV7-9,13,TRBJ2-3,CASSLARDDTQYF,TGTGCCAGCAGCTTAGCGCGGGACGATACGCAGTATTTT
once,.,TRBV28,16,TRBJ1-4,CASSLGRSGANEKLFF,TGTGCCAGCAGTCTTGGACGGTCAGGGGCTAATGAAAAACTGTTTTTT
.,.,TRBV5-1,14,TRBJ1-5,CASSLSGRNQPQHF,TGCGCCAGCAGCTTGTCGGGGAGGAATCAGCCCCAGCATTTT
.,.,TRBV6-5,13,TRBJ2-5,CASSYGGFETQYF,TGTGCCAGCAGTTACGGGGGCTTTGAGACCCAGTACTTC
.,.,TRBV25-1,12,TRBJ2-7,CASSEFQGEQYF,TGTGCCAGCAGTGAATTCCAGGGCGAGCAGTACTTC
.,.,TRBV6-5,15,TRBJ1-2,CASSTGTHLNYGYTF,TGTGCCAGCAGTACCGGGACACATCTTAACTATGGCTACACCTTC
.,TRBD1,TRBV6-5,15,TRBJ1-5,CASSKQRQGGQPQHF,TGTGCCAGCAGTAAACAACGACAGGGCGGTCAGCCCCAGCATTTT
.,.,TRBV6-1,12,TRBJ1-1,CASSDWETEAFF,TGTGCCAGCAGTGATTGGGAGACTGAAGCTTTCTTT
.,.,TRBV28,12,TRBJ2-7,CASSFGSYEQYF,TGTGCCAGCAGTTTCGGCAGCTACGAGCAGTACTTC
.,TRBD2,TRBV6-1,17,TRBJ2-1,CASSEWTSGGVNNEQFF,TGTGCCAGCAGTGAGTGGACTAGCGGGGGGGTAAACAATGAGCAGTTCTTC
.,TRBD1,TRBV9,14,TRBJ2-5,CASSPDRGLETQYF,TGTGCCAGCAGCCCGGACAGGGGGCTAGAGACCCAGTACTTC
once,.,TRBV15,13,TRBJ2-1,CATSRDLGGEQFF,TGTGCCACCAGCAGAGATCTCGGAGGTGAGCAGTTCTTC
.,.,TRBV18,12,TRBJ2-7,CASSPVGYEQYF,TGTGCCAGCTCACCCGTGGGTTACGAGCAGTACTTC
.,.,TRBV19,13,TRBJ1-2,CASSMSGYYGYTF,TGTGCCAGTAGTATGTCTGGGTACTATGGCTACACCTTC
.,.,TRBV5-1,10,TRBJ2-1,CASSLHEQFF,TGCGCCAGCAGCTTACACGAGCAGTTCTTC
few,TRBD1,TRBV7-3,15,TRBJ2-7,CASSLHPGQGYEQYF,TGTGCCAGCAGCTTACACCCGGGACAGGGCTACGAGCAGTACTTC
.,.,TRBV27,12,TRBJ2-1,CASSPGAAEQFF,TGTGCCAGCAGTCCCGGTGCGGCCGAGCAGTTCTTC
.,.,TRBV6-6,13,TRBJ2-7,CASSAGPSYEQYF,TGTGCCAGCAGTGCAGGGCCCTCCTACGAGCAGTACTTC
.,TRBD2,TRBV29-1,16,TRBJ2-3,CSFLHGLADIGDTQYF,TGCAGCTTCCTCCACGGACTAGCTGATATTGGGGATACGCAGTATTTT
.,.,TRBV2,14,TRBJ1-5,CASRDVGPNQPQHF,TGTGCCAGCAGGGACGTTGGGCCCAATCAGCCCCAGCATTTT
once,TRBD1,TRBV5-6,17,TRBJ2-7,CASSLDDRGETMGEQYF,TGTGCCAGCAGCTTGGACGACAGGGGAGAGACTATGGGCGAGCAGTACTTC
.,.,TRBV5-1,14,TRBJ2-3,CASSLVASVDTQYF,TGCGCCAGCAGCTTGGTGGCTAGCGTAGATACGCAGTATTTT
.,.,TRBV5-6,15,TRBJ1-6,CASSLILWGDSPLHF,TGTGCCAGCAGTCTGATACTCTGGGGCGATTCACCCCTCCACTTT
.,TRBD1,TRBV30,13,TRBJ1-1,CAWTQGAFTEAFF,TGTGCCTGGACACAGGGGGCTTTCACTGAAGCTTTCTTT
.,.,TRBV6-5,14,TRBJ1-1,CASSAEGRDTEAFF,TGTGCCAGCAGTGCCGAGGGGAGGGACACTGAAGCTTTCTTT
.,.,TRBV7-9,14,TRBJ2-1,CASSLVSGGNEQFF,TGTGCCAGCAGCTTGGTTAGCGGAGGCAATGAGCAGTTCTTC
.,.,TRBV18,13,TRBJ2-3,CASSPPYRDTQYF,TGTGCCAGCTCACCACCGTATCGGGATACGCAGTATTTT
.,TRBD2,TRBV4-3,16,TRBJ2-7,CASSQDGNSGFGEQYF,TGCGCCAGCAGCCAAGATGGTAATAGCGGGTTCGGCGAGCAGTACTTC
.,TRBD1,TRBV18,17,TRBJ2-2,CASSPYPGQSGTGELFF,TGTGCCAGCTCACCATATCCGGGACAGAGTGGCACCGGGGAGCTGTTTTTT
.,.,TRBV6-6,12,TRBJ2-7,CASSYSAYEQYF,TGTGCCAGCAGTTACTCTGCCTACGAGCAGTACTTC
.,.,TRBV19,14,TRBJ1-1,CASSRRDGNTEAFF,TGTGCCAGTAGTCGTAGGGATGGGAACACTGAAGCTTTCTTT
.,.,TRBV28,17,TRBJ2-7,CASSVRDLHADLYEQYF,TGTGCCAGCAGTGTCCGGGACCTACACGCAGACCTCTACGAGCAGTACTTC
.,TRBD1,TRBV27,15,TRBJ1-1,CASSGQGAGNTEAFF,TGTGCCAGCAGTGGGCAGGGGGCAGGGAACACTGAAGCTTTCTTT
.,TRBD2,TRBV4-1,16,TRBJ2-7,CASSQESGTSGYEQYF,TGCGCCAGCAGCCAAGAATCCGGGACTAGCGGGTACGAGCAGTACTTC
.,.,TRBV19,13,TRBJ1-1,CASGRGMNTEAFF,TGTGCCAGTGGTAGGGGAATGAACACTGAAGCTTTCTTT
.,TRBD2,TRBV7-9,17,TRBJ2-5,CASRIGEFEGGRQTQYF,TGTGCCAGCAGAATTGGCGAGTTTGAGGGAGGGAGGCAGACCCAGTACTTC
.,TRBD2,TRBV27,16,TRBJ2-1,CASSLWTSGFYNEQFF,TGTGCCAGCAGTTTATGGACTAGCGGGTTCTACAATGAGCAGTTCTTC
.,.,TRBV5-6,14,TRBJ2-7,CASSPEGLAYEQYF,TGTGCCAGCAGCCCGGAGGGGTTAGCCTACGAGCAGTACTTC
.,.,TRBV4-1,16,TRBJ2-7,CASSQEWDPHSYEQYF,TGCGCCAGCAGCCAAGAATGGGACCCTCATTCCTACGAGCAGTACTTC
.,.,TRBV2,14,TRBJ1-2,CASSDTGTYYGYTF,TGTGCCAGCAGTGATACCGGGACCTACTATGGCTACACCTTC
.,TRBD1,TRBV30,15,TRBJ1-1,CAWSGDRGGGTEAFF,TGTGCCTGGAGCGGTGACAGGGGTGGGGGCACTGAAGCTTTCTTT
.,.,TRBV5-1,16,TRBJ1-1,CASSLASVTLNTEAFF,TGCGCCAGCAGCTTGGCCTCAGTAACGCTGAACACTGAAGCTTTCTTT
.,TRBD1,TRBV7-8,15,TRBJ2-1,CASSWDSSSYNEQFF,TGTGCCAGCAGCTGGGACAGCAGCTCCTACAATGAGCAGTTCTTC
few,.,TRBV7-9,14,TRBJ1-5,CASSNWDGNQPQHF,TGTGCCAGCAGCAACTGGGACGGGAATCAGCCCCAGCATTTT
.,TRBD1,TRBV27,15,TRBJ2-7,CASSLLGQGSMEQYF,TGTGCCAGCAGTTTACTTGGACAGGGATCAATGGAGCAGTACTTC
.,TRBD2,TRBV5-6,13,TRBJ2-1,CASTLAGDLEQFF,TGTGCCAGCACCCTAGCGGGAGATTTGGAGCAGTTCTTC